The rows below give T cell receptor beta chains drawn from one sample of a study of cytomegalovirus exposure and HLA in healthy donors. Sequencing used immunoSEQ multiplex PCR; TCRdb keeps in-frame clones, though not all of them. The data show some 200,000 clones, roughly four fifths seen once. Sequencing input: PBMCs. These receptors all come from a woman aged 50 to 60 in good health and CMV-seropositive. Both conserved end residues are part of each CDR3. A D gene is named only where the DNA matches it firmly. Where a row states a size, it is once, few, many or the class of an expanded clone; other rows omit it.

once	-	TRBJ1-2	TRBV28	CASSLLQSQPANGYTF	TGTGCCAGCAGTTTATTACAGTCCCAACCGGCTAATGGCTACACCTTC
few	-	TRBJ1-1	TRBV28	CASNLEMGQGRGNTEAFF	TGTGCCAGCAACCTAGAAATGGGGCAGGGGAGGGGGAACACTGAAGCTTTCTTT
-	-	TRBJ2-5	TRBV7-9	CASSPNAQEETQYF	TGTGCCAGCAGCCCAAATGCCCAGGAAGAGACCCAGTACTTC
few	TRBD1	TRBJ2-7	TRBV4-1	CASSQALRTGYHEQYF	TGCGCCAGCAGCCAAGCGCTCCGGACAGGGTACCACGAGCAGTACTTC
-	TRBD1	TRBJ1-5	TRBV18	CASSPDRSNQPQHF	TGTGCCAGCTCACCGGACAGGAGCAATCAGCCCCAGCATTTT
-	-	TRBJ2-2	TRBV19	CASGRSDTGELFF	TGTGCCAGTGGCCGATCCGACACCGGGGAGCTGTTTTTT
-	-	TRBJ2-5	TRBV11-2	CASSSRHKQETQYF	TGTGCCAGCAGCTCCAGACACAAACAAGAGACCCAGTACTTC
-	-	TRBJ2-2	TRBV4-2	CASSQDGSSHTGELFF	TGTGCCAGCAGCCAAGATGGTTCTAGCCACACCGGGGAGCTGTTTTTT
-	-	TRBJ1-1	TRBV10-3	CAIRMTGTEAFF	TGTGCCATCAGGATGACTGGCACTGAAGCTTTCTTT
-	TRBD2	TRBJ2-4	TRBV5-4	CASSLGSGRAKNSQYF	TGTGCCAGCAGCTTGGGATCAGGGAGGGCCAAAAACAGTCAGTACTTC
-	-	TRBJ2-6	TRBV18	CASSPPNRVSGANVLTF	TGTGCCAGCTCACCACCCAACAGGGTCTCTGGGGCCAACGTCCTGACTTTC
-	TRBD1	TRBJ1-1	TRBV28	CASSRGQGTHSEAFF	TGTGCCAGCAGCCGGGGACAGGGGACCCATTCTGAAGCTTTCTTT
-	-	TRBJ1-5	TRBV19	CASRPGHSNQPQHF	TGTGCCAGTAGGCCAGGGCATAGCAATCAGCCCCAGCATTTT
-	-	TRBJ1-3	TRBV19	CASSIGHYGNTIYF	TGTGCCAGTAGTATCGGCCACTATGGAAACACCATATATTTT
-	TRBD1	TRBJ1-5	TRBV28	CASSPQTGQARPQHF	TGTGCCAGCAGTCCTCAGACAGGGCAAGCAAGGCCCCAGCATTTT
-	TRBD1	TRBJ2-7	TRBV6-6	CASSTGTGVFQQYF	TGTGCCAGCAGTACCGGGACAGGGGTATTCCAGCAGTACTTC